The clone carrying this T cell receptor (beta chain) was observed a few times. The target antigen is unknown. In germline, CDR1 is LNHDA, CDR2 SQIVND (reference sequence). The CDR3 length is 16 residues. The V segment lost 4 bases and the J segment 7 bases; nucleotides outside the gene matches: 13. Once sorted, every population was more than 95% pure. The data originate from a study of beta chain features in type 1 diabetes. Study background: Healthy donors and patients had similar age, gender and cell yields. Whole-study results and caveats: The study found that naive, central memory and Treg TCRB repertoires appeared more similar in patients than in healthy donors. In every one of the four CD4+ subsets, TCRB CDR3s were moderately but significantly shorter in Type 1 diabetes patients.

The whole isolated RNA underwent reverse transcription, so sequencing captured expressed TCRB transcripts. Samples of naive, central memory and regulatory T cells yielded a mean of about 3.4 million reads. The data were produced by immunoSEQ multiplex PCR, yet TCRdb's version contains in-frame clones alone and is incomplete. The sample includes about 340,000 clones, roughly 13% seen only once; the top ten take roughly 0.016%. This receptor was obtained from a woman younger than 30 with type 1 diabetes. The chain joins TRBV19 to TRBJ1-5; TRBD1 agrees at 7 bases. Sequencing was carried out using naive CD4+ T cells from blood. Here the CDR3 reads CASSTRDSGWKQPQHF. CDR3 sequence (DNA): TGTGCCAGTAGTACTCGGGACAGTGGATGGAAACAGCCCCAGCATTTT.